The clone carrying this T cell receptor beta chain was found many times. The data derive from a study of T-cell reconstitution after alpha-beta-depleted transplantation in children. The CDR3 runs 14 residues. The trim removed 3 bases at V and 8 bases at J, leaving 6 bases unmatched. CDR1 and CDR2 from the germline V gene are SEHNR and FQNEAQ (reference sequence). Unique molecular identifiers were incorporated into the prepared TCRbeta library. TCRdb passed the PCR reads through MiXCR, listing each CDR3 protein once. The sample has over 550,000 distinct CDR3 sequences, 10% seen once. The chain employs TRBV7-9 and TRBJ1-2, with TRBD1 matching over 10 bases. The source was PBMCs from the stem cell graft donor, collected from the stem cell graft. This clonotype originated in a human donor who donated a stem cell graft to a child with acute myeloid leukemia. CDR3 bases: TGTGCCAGCAGCTTGACAGGGGGCAGGAAGGGCTACACCTTC. It translates to CASSLTGGRKGYTF.